Sequencing of this TCR beta chain was carried out in a study of beta chain features in type 1 diabetes. Study background: Patient and healthy donor groups were alike in age, gender and cell yields.

Sequencing targeted expressed TCRB transcripts, as all isolated RNA had been reverse transcribed. The method was immunoSEQ multiplex PCR; TCRdb's version includes in-frame clones alone and lacks a portion of them. The sample has fewer than 500,000 clones, approximately 15% seen once; the top ten hold roughly 0.036%. A remark on this clone: Its antigen is unidentified.

CDR1 GTSNPN and CDR2 SVGIG come from the germline V gene (reference sequence). CDR3 size: 14 residues. The V gene end was trimmed by 4 bases and the J gene end by 9 bases; junction bases not matched to a gene: 10. Overall study findings and caveats: There was a moderate but significant shortening of TCRB CDR3s in all four CD4+ subsets of Type 1 diabetes patients. It was not settled here whether HLA type affects TCRB rearrangement.

The source is a man aged 25-45 years in good health. Source material: naive CD4+ T cells from blood. The rearrangement joins TRBV30 to TRBJ2-1; 9 bases align to TRBD2. CDR3 nucleotides: TGTGCCTGGACCCGGACTAGCGCCCGTGGTGAGCAGTTCTTC. This sequence encodes CAWTRTSARGEQFF. Looking up the rest from reference TRBV30 and TRBJ2-1 gives the full variable domain: SQTIHQWPATLVQPVGSPLSLECTVEGTSNPNLYWYRQAAGRGLQLLFYSVGIGQISSEVPQNLSASRPQDRQFILSSKKLLLSDSGFYLCAWTRTSARGEQFFGPGTRLTVL.